This TCR beta chain was recorded in a study of T cell responses to AZD1222 COVID-19 vaccine. Points from the study as a whole: Receipt of two AZD1222 doses was followed by a rise in Spike-specific TCR breadth and depth. Baseline testing showed seropositivity in only a handful of AZD1222 recipients.

Points on this clone: The antigen is not known.

Method: immunoSEQ multiplex PCR; TCRdb's copy keeps in-frame clones and lacks some. The sample holds around 140,000 clones, about 94% seen once. Sequenced here: peripheral blood, sampled on day 0 of AZD1222 vaccination. This receptor was obtained from an adult in good health.

The CDR3 coding sequence is TGTGCCAGCAGCCTTGGACAGGGCCCAGATACGCAGTATTTT. Translated, it gives CASSLGQGPDTQYF. V is TRBV7-9 and J is TRBJ2-3; 8 bases are shared with TRBD1. The CDR3 totals 14 residues. The trim removed 5 bases at V and 4 bases at J, leaving 5 bases unmatched. Germline V lookup: CDR1 SEHNR, CDR2 FQNEAQ (reference sequence). The full variable domain, with the rest looked up from reference TRBV7-9 and TRBJ2-3, is DTGVSQNPRHKITKRGQNVTFRCDPISEHNRLYWYRQTLGQGPEFLTYFQNEAQLEKSRLLSDRFSAERPKGSFSTLEIQRTEQGDSAMYLCASSLGQGPDTQYFGPGTRLTVL.